Presented here are 26 T cell receptor beta chains from one specimen sequenced in a study of blood T cells in healthy people across ages. With a J-beta primer mix and a sample-barcoded 5' primer, a second PCR ran roughly 6 to 12 cycles. TCRdb fed the 5' RACE reads into MiXCR, producing one record per CDR3 protein. The sample consists of 650,000 to 1,000,000 distinct CDR3 sequences, under 40% of them appearing once. The sequencing sample was made of blood. These receptors were taken from a man younger than 35 in good health.

This sequence joins TRBV12-3 or TRBV12-4 and TRBJ1-4; maybe TRBD1 (6 bases). The CDR3 contains 13 residues. V lost 7 bases to trimming and J lost 4 bases, with 10 bases between them. The CDR3 here is CASKGGFNEKLFF. The CDR3 region has the DNA TGTGCCAGCAAGGGGGGCTTTAATGAAAAACTGTTTTTT.

This clonotype has ten or more counts. The V call is TRBV4-1, the J call TRBJ2-3, with D uncertain. The V gene lost 4 bases and the J gene lost 0 bases, with 17 bases spanning the gap. Looked up from germline, CDR1 is MGHRA and CDR2 is YSYEKL. CDR3 length equals 17 residues. The CDR3 DNA reads as TGCGCCAGCAGCCCCCGGCCGAGAGCTTCTAGCACAGATACGCAGTATTTT. Amino acids: CASSPRPRASSTDTQYF.

In regard to this clonotype: A junction end diverges from the germline sequence, so it may reflect a read error. The CDR3 bases are TGCGTCAGCTCGACTAGCGGCACAGATACGCAGTATTTT. Amino acids: CVSSTSGTDTQYF. The chain couples TRBV5-1 to TRBJ2-3; 8 bases line up with TRBD2. This CDR3 region has 13 residues. Germline loops: CDR1 SGHRS, CDR2 YFSETQ.

For this clonotype: A read error may account for a junction end that differs from germline. This chain joins TRBV2 and TRBJ1-1, with D perhaps matching TRBD1 (5 bases). This CDR3 has 10 residues. The germline CDR1 and CDR2 sequences are SNHLY and FYNNEI. The CDR3 loop reads CAGSREKAFF. CDR3 DNA: TGTGCCGGCAGCAGGGAAAAAGCTTTCTTT.

This clonotype appeared a few times. The V call is TRBV29-1, the J call TRBJ2-4; TRBD1 matches 7 bases. This CDR3 is 12 amino acids long. Trimming at V came to 5 bases and at J to 3 bases, leaving 1 base not matched to a gene. CDR1 and CDR2 from the germline V gene are SQVTM and ANQGSEA. This CDR3 reads CSVQGDKNIQYF. CDR3 DNA: TGCAGCGTTCAGGGGGACAAAAACATTCAGTACTTC.

This chain joins TRBV20-1 and TRBJ2-5; 11 bases are shared with TRBD2. The CDR3 spans 15 residues. Trimming removed 2 bases from V and 5 bases from J; junction bases left unmatched: 7. CDR1 is DFQATT and CDR2 is SNEGSKA in the germline V gene (reference sequence). The CDR3 protein is CSARPVSGRGETQYF. The CDR3 nucleotides are TGCAGTGCTAGACCGGTTAGCGGGAGGGGGGAGACCCAGTACTTC.

This chain links TRBV10-3 with TRBJ2-7; TRBD1 or TRBD2 may be the D gene (5 bases each). Trimming took 5 bases from V and 1 from J, leaving 24 bases between them. This CDR3 has 18 residues. Germline values: CDR1 ENHRY, CDR2 SYGVKD. In DNA, the CDR3 is TGTGCCATCAGTCCTATGATGTTCCGGGACGGGAAATCCTACGAGCAGTACTTC. This gives the protein CAISPMMFRDGKSYEQYF.

This clonotype showed up just a few times. The chain couples TRBV29-1 to TRBJ1-4, with TRBD1 as a possible D gene (5 bases). Germline V lookup: CDR1 SQVTM, CDR2 ANQGSEA. The CDR3 is 14 amino acids. Trimming left V 4 bases short and J 7 bases short, with 16 bases between. The CDR3 loop reads CSVAPAGWGEKLFF. The CDR3 DNA is TGCAGCGTTGCTCCGGCAGGGTGGGGTGAAAAACTGTTTTTT.

With respect to this clonotype: A read error may explain this, as a much larger clone is one base away. The chain carries TRBV7-8 and TRBJ2-1; D possibly corresponds to TRBD2 (6 bases). The germline CDR1 and CDR2 sequences are SGHVS and FQNEAQ. V lost 1 base and J lost 13, with 11 bases in between. This CDR3 comprises 12 residues. The CDR3 DNA sequence: TGTGCCAGCAGCTTAGGTCGGGAGCCTCAGTTCTTC. It translates to CASSLGREPQFF.

This clonotype was seen more than once but under ten times. This chain uses TRBV5-1 with TRBJ1-5, with TRBD1 matching over 7 bases. Trimming cost V 4 bases and J 5 bases; bases outside gene matches: 9. Germline lookup yields CDR1 SGHRS and CDR2 YFSETQ. The CDR3 runs to 15 residues. The CDR3 reads CASSGLVGGDQPQHF. The CDR3 coding sequence is TGCGCCAGCAGCGGACTGGTAGGGGGCGATCAGCCCCAGCATTTT.

This clonotype was seen only a few times. V is TRBV20-1 and J is TRBJ1-2; 7 bases fit TRBD1. Germline V lookup: CDR1 DFQATT, CDR2 SNEGSKA (reference sequence). V trimming: 2 bases; J trimming: 4 bases; junction bases outside the gene matches: 7. The CDR3 runs to 14 residues. In DNA form, the CDR3 reads TGCAGTGCTAGACTCCAGGGGGATACCTATGGCTACACCTTC. This gives the protein CSARLQGDTYGYTF.

This chain joins TRBV27 and TRBJ2-3, with 8 bases identical to TRBD2. Germline lookup yields CDR1 MNHEY and CDR2 SMNVEV (reference sequence). The CDR3 is 16 residues long. V dropped 1 base and J dropped 0; count of bases not matched to a gene: 3. CDR3 DNA: TGTGCCAGCAGTTTATATCCTAGCGGGAGCACAGATACGCAGTATTTT. Encoded protein: CASSLYPSGSTDTQYF.

This chain links TRBV12-3 or TRBV12-4 with TRBJ1-1; D ambiguous. The CDR3 loop spans 14 amino acids. V shed 3 bases and J shed 1 base, with 9 bases lying between them. The CDR3 nucleotides read TGTGCCAGCAGTTTCTCTCCGGCGAACACTGAAGCTTTCTTT. Its protein is CASSFSPANTEAFF.

A single count supports this clonotype. The chain couples TRBV20-1 to TRBJ1-1, with D uncertain. This CDR3 contains 13 residues. V lost 2 bases and J 7 bases, leaving 14 bases between the germline ends. Germline CDR1 reads DFQATT; CDR2 reads SNEGSKA (reference sequence). CDR3: CSARSGVVNEAFF. The CDR3 coding sequence is TGCAGTGCTAGATCCGGGGTAGTTAATGAAGCTTTCTTT.

Regarding this clonotype: An end of the junction does not agree with germline; a read error may underlie this. V gene TRBV2 combines with J gene TRBJ2-1, with 7 bases lining up with TRBD2. CDR1 and CDR2 from the germline V gene are SNHLY and FYNNEI. The CDR3 is made up of 15 amino acids. CDR3: CAGSSGGGAYNEQFF. The CDR3 DNA follows: TGTGCCGGCAGTTCGGGCGGGGGAGCCTACAATGAGCAGTTCTTC.

The chain has TRBV4-2 and TRBJ1-2; tentative D call: TRBD1 (5 bases). The CDR3 has 14 residues. The V end lost 5 bases, the J end lost 4 bases, and 14 bases lay between the germline ends. Germline V CDR1 and CDR2: LGHNA, YNFKEQ. CDR3 in DNA: TGTGCCAGCAGCGGGGCAAACCGAAGCTATGGCTACACCTTC. Protein product: CASSGANRSYGYTF.

This clonotype was observed a few times. The V gene is TRBV5-1, the J gene TRBJ1-5; D is uncertain. The CDR3 runs to 14 residues. V lost 7 bases to trimming and J lost 3 bases, with 14 bases between them. Germline V gives CDR1 SGHRS, CDR2 YFSETQ. Here the CDR3 DNA reads TGCGCCAGCTCCCGAGACGGGGACAATCAGCCCCAGCATTTT. Amino acid sequence: CASSRDGDNQPQHF.

This clonotype was counted ten times or more. CDR3 region: CAISESRNTDTQYF. CDR3 DNA sequence: TGTGCCATCAGTGAGTCGCGGAACACAGATACGCAGTATTTT. The chain employs TRBV10-3 and TRBJ2-3; D gene ambiguous. Germline V CDR1 and CDR2: ENHRY, SYGVKD. The CDR3 sequence is 14 residues long. V was cut by 0 bases and J by 2 bases, with 6 bases left in between.

The chain employs TRBV7-2 and TRBJ1-1; perhaps TRBD1 as D (5 bases). This CDR3 is built from 15 residues. Trimming removed 2 bases at V and 0 bases at J, with 10 bases between. Germline V gene data show CDR1 as SGHTA and CDR2 as FQGNSA. The CDR3 sequence is CASSLQGYMNTEAFF. CDR3 coding DNA: TGTGCCAGCAGCTTACAGGGATACATGAACACTGAAGCTTTCTTT.

This clonotype was counted between two and nine times. The CDR3 here is CASSLLRQADTQYF. CDR3 bases: TGTGCCAGCAGCCTACTGAGACAAGCAGATACGCAGTATTTT. V is TRBV7-2 and J is TRBJ2-3, with unresolved D. V was trimmed by 5 bases and J by 4 bases, leaving 13 bases between them. Germline V lookup: CDR1 SGHTA, CDR2 FQGNSA. CDR3 length: 14 amino acids.

This chain uses TRBV12-3 or TRBV12-4 with TRBJ2-7; TRBD2 might be the D (5 bases). Between the trimmed V and J ends, which lost 6 bases and 2 bases, there was a span of 17 bases. CDR3 size: 15 residues. The CDR3 sequence is CASSLLTGSTYEQYF. The CDR3 DNA reads TGTGCCAGCAGCTTATTAACGGGATCTACCTACGAGCAGTACTTC.

With respect to this clonotype: The junction differs from germline at one of its ends, possibly a read error. V gene TRBV6-1 combines with J gene TRBJ1-5; D possibly corresponds to TRBD1 (5 bases). The CDR3 runs 15 residues. Germline CDR1 and CDR2: MNHNS and SASEGT. Written as DNA, the CDR3 is TGTGTCAGCAGTGGGTTAGACAGTCTCAATCAGCCCCAGCATTTT. Protein: CVSSGLDSLNQPQHF.

This clonotype was counted ten times or more. The CDR3 sequence is CASSLEGQGTDTQYF. The CDR3 nucleotides are TGCGCCAGCAGCTTGGAGGGACAGGGTACAGATACGCAGTATTTT. The J gene is TRBJ2-3, the V gene TRBV5-1, with 9 positions matching TRBD1. V lost 0 bases and J lost 3; bases outside the gene matches: 2. Germline values: CDR1 SGHRS, CDR2 YFSETQ. The CDR3 is 15 amino acids.

CDR3 amino acids: CASSFEAGRSYNEQFF. In DNA, the CDR3 is TGTGCCAGCAGTTTCGAAGCGGGGCGCTCCTACAATGAGCAGTTCTTC. The gene calls are TRBV6-5 and TRBJ2-1; the match to TRBD2 covers 7 bases. The CDR3 length is 16 residues. Trimming at V came to 4 bases and at J to 0 bases, leaving 6 bases not matched to a gene. Germline assignment: CDR1 MNHEY and CDR2 SVGAGI.

This rearrangement joins TRBV30 to TRBJ2-1, with unresolved D. The DNA matches TRBJ2-7 better at its end, which makes the J call doubtful. In germline, CDR1 is GTSNPN, CDR2 SVGIG (reference sequence). The CDR3 totals 15 residues. The CDR3 DNA follows: TGTGCCTGGAGTCCAAATTCAGTGTCCTACAATGAGCAGTACTTC. It is translated as CAWSPNSVSYNEQYF.

The chain has TRBV12-3 or TRBV12-4 and TRBJ1-1; D not certain. This CDR3 has 13 residues. Trimming left V 5 bases short and J 4 bases short, with 11 bases between. This chain's CDR3 is CASSPLKSTEAFF. CDR3 in DNA: TGTGCCAGCAGTCCTCTCAAGAGCACTGAAGCTTTCTTT.